What follows are 32 T cell receptor beta chains derived from one specimen sequenced in a study of cytomegalovirus exposure and HLA in healthy donors. Primers included in the PCR were 60 Vbeta and 13 Jbeta primers. Assay: immunoSEQ multiplex PCR; the TCRdb copy retains only in-frame clones and omits some. The sample contains tens of thousands of clones, 78% of which appear only once. Sequencing was performed on PBMCs. The source of these receptors is a woman in her thirties or forties in good health and CMV-seropositive.

The V gene is TRBV10-3, the J gene TRBJ2-2; 9 nucleotides agree with TRBD1. The CDR3 spans 17 residues. CDR1 is ENHRY and CDR2 is SYGVKD in the germline V gene. J gave up 2 bases and V 8 bases, and 12 bases lay outside the gene matches. The CDR3, as DNA: TGTGCCATCCCCGGCTCAGACAGGGGGATTAACACCGGGGAGCTGTTTTTT. Translating gives CAIPGSDRGINTGELFF.

This clone was counted a few times. The CDR3 spells CASSPKTGGNTEAFF. Written as DNA, the CDR3 is TGTGCCAGCTCACCGAAGACAGGGGGAAACACTGAAGCTTTCTTT. The chain has TRBV18 and TRBJ1-1; 9 nucleotides match TRBD1. The trim removed 3 bases at V and 2 bases at J, leaving 4 bases unmatched. The CDR3 spans 15 residues. Germline V lookup: CDR1 KGHSH, CDR2 LQKENI. The full variable domain, completed using reference TRBV18 and TRBJ1-1, is NAGVMQNPRHLVRRRGQEARLRCSPMKGHSHVYWYRQLPEEGLKFMVYLQKENIIDESGMPKERFSAEFPKEGPSILRIQQVVRGDSAAYFCASSPKTGGNTEAFFGQGTRLTVV.

The chain is built from TRBV18 and TRBJ1-4; 9 bases agree with TRBD1. The CDR3 is made up of 15 amino acids. Trimming removed 4 bases from V and 7 bases from J; junction bases left unmatched: 7. Germline V CDR1 and CDR2: KGHSH, LQKENI. Written as DNA, the CDR3 is TGTGCCAGCTCACTCTCCGGGACAGGGTCTGAAAAACTGTTTTTT. Its protein is CASSLSGTGSEKLFF.

This chain uses TRBV9 with TRBJ2-1; D might be TRBD2 (6 bases). CDR1 and CDR2 from the germline V gene are SGDLS and YYNGEE. CDR3 length equals 17 residues. V lost 2 bases and J lost 1, with 16 bases in between. CDR3 DNA sequence: TGTGCCAGCAGCGTCCACTGGCGGGGCCAATCCTACAATGAGCAGTTCTTC. It yields the protein CASSVHWRGQSYNEQFF.

This CDR3 reads CASSGIRDTEAFF. The CDR3 nucleotides are TGTGCCAGCAGCGGTATACGGGACACTGAAGCTTTCTTT. J is TRBJ1-1 and V is TRBV7-9; D remains unclear. Per germline, CDR1 SEHNR and CDR2 FQNEAQ (reference sequence). The CDR3 length is 13 residues. Trimming removed 5 bases at V and 3 bases at J, with 10 bases between.

J is TRBJ2-5 and V is TRBV28; a possible D gene is TRBD1 (5 bases). This CDR3 is built from 13 residues. Germline values: CDR1 MDHEN, CDR2 SYDVKM. Trimming left V 3 bases short and J 4 bases short, with 9 bases between. CDR3 amino acids: CASSFQGGETQYF. DNA for the CDR3: TGTGCCAGCAGTTTCCAGGGTGGAGAGACCCAGTACTTC.

This clone turned up a few times. The chain couples TRBV28 to TRBJ1-5, with 9 bases that match TRBD1. CDR1 and CDR2 (germline): MDHEN, SYDVKM. The length of the CDR3 is 15 residues. V shed 6 bases, J shed 5 bases, and the junction held 8 bases outside the gene matches. In DNA, the CDR3 is TGTGCCAGCAGCCCCGGGACAGGGATTTATCAGCCCCAGCATTTT. Its protein product is CASSPGTGIYQPQHF.

V gene TRBV19 combines with J gene TRBJ2-5; 8 bases align to TRBD1. The J call may be faulty, since TRBJ2-7 better matches the DNA end. Per germline, CDR1 LNHDA and CDR2 SQIVND (reference sequence). The CDR3 is 15 residues long. The CDR3 region has the DNA TGTGCCAGTAGTATAGAGGGGGACAGGTCCTACGAGCAGTACTTC. This sequence encodes CASSIEGDRSYEQYF.

This clone came up a few times. The chain is built from TRBV7-2 and TRBJ2-7; 7 bases agree with TRBD1. CDR1 is SGHTA, CDR2 FQGNSA, per germline. This CDR3 comprises 14 residues. V lost 5 bases to trimming and J lost 5 bases; unmatched junction nucleotides: 9. CDR3 in amino acids: CASSPNTGVHEQYF. The CDR3 DNA is TGTGCCAGCAGCCCCAACACAGGGGTCCACGAGCAGTACTTC.

The CDR3 DNA reads as TGTGCCAGTAGTAAGGCGGTGGGGGCACAACATTTT. Protein product: CASSKAVGAQHF. The chain uses TRBV19 and TRBJ1-5; possible D gene TRBD1, 6 bases. Trimming took off 4 bases at V and 16 bases at J, with 17 bases between the two ends. The CDR3 loop spans 12 amino acids. CDR1 is LNHDA, CDR2 SQIVND, per germline (reference sequence).

The count of this clone is one. V and J are TRBV5-1 and TRBJ2-4; D is ambiguous. Trimming took off 0 bases at V and 0 bases at J, with 4 bases between the two ends. Germline values: CDR1 SGHRS, CDR2 YFSETQ. This CDR3 comprises 14 residues. This CDR3 is CASSLGEAKNIQYF. CDR3 DNA: TGCGCCAGCAGCTTGGGAGAAGCCAAAAACATTCAGTACTTC.

The chain links TRBV2 to TRBJ1-4; D not certain. Germline loops: CDR1 SNHLY, CDR2 FYNNEI. Deletions cut 8 bases from V and 7 bases from J, with 11 bases between. This CDR3 spans 12 amino acids. This chain's CDR3 is CASAPRGEKLFF. As DNA, the CDR3 is TGTGCCAGCGCTCCCCGGGGTGAAAAACTGTTTTTT.

This clone was counted only a few times. This chain uses TRBV6-4 with TRBJ2-1, with 7 bases matching TRBD2. CDR3 length: 13 amino acids. V trimming: 8 bases; J trimming: 8 bases; junction bases outside the gene matches: 9. Germline CDR1 is MRHNA and CDR2 is SNTAGT. CDR3 protein: CASSRLAIDEQFF. The CDR3 nucleotides are TGTGCCAGCTCCCGACTAGCTATCGATGAGCAGTTCTTC.

V usage is TRBV11-2 and J usage is TRBJ2-7; D not resolved. The CDR3 runs to 12 residues. Deletions cut 5 bases from V and 1 base from J, with 6 bases between. From germline, CDR1 is SGHAT and CDR2 FQNNGV. The chain's CDR3 is CASSPRSYEQYF. CDR3 in DNA: TGTGCCAGCAGCCCCCGGTCCTACGAGCAGTACTTC.

This chain connects TRBV7-3 to TRBJ2-3; 9 bases are a match to TRBD2. CDR1 is SGHTA, CDR2 FQGTGA, per germline. Trimming removed 6 bases from V and 4 bases from J; junction bases left unmatched: 8. The CDR3 covers 15 residues. CDR3 protein: CASRPRGGGADTQYF. DNA of the CDR3: TGTGCCAGCAGACCGCGGGGGGGCGGCGCAGATACGCAGTATTTT. The whole variable domain, remainder taken from reference TRBV7-3 and TRBJ2-3, is GAGVSQTPSNKVTEKGKYVELRCDPISGHTALYWYRQSLGQGPEFLIYFQGTGAADDSGLPNDRFFAVRPEGSVSTLKIQRTERGDSAVYLCASRPRGGGADTQYFGPGTRLTVL.

The count of this clone is one. The gene calls are TRBV5-1 and TRBJ2-7, with TRBD2 matching over 12 bases. Germline-derived CDR1 and CDR2 are SGHRS and YFSETQ. Trimming cost V 4 bases and J 9 bases; bases outside gene matches: 2. The CDR3 length is 12 residues. This chain's CDR3 is CASSGGLAGQYF. The DNA of the CDR3 is TGCGCCAGCAGCGGGGGACTAGCGGGGCAGTACTTC.

This clone was seen just once. V and J are TRBV7-6 and TRBJ2-2, with 10 positions matching TRBD1. After removal of 1 base from V and 7 bases from J, the junction contained 3 bases not matched to a gene. This CDR3 spans 15 amino acids. Germline CDR1 SGHVS, CDR2 FNYEAQ. CDR3 sequence: CASSLGQGAGGELFF. CDR3 bases: TGTGCCAGCAGCTTAGGACAGGGGGCAGGCGGGGAGCTGTTTTTT.

This chain joins TRBV9 and TRBJ2-5; 8 bases are shared with TRBD2. Germline loops: CDR1 SGDLS, CDR2 YYNGEE. CDR3 length: 16 residues. J gave up 6 bases and V 0 bases, and 10 bases lay outside the gene matches. CDR3 nucleotide sequence: TGTGCCAGCAGCGTAGTGCCCGGGGGGGGCCTGCAGACCCAGTACTTC. This encodes CASSVVPGGGLQTQYF. The whole variable domain, filled in from reference TRBV9 and TRBJ2-5, reads DSGVTQTPKHLITATGQRVTLRCSPRSGDLSVYWYQQSLDQGLQFLIQYYNGEERAKGNILERFSAQQFPDLHSELNLSSLELGDSALYFCASSVVPGGGLQTQYFGPGTRLLVL.

The chain recombines TRBV7-2 with TRBJ2-7, with 15 nucleotides matching TRBD2. The CDR3 has 16 residues. V was pared by 5 bases and J by 4 bases, with 6 bases of the junction left unmatched. In germline, CDR1 is SGHTA, CDR2 FQGNSA. The CDR3 protein is CASSQAGLAGGYEQYF. CDR3 sequence (DNA): TGTGCCAGCAGCCAGGCGGGACTAGCGGGGGGTTACGAGCAGTACTTC.

The chain recombines TRBV5-6 with TRBJ2-1; 7 bases are a match to TRBD2. This CDR3 spans 12 amino acids. Trimming cost V 3 bases and J 8 bases; bases outside gene matches: 2. Germline CDR1 reads SGHDT; CDR2 reads YYEEEE. The CDR3 nucleotides read TGTGCCAGCAGCTGGGGGAGGGATGAGCAGTTCTTC. Protein sequence: CASSWGRDEQFF.

The chain carries TRBV6-5 and TRBJ2-7; the D gene is possibly TRBD1 (6 bases). Trimming took off 0 bases at V and 2 bases at J, with 11 bases between the two ends. From germline, CDR1 is MNHEY and CDR2 SVGAGI. The CDR3 extends over 15 amino acids. The CDR3 reads CASSYSSAGAYEQYF. The CDR3 coding sequence is TGTGCCAGCAGTTACTCGAGCGCAGGGGCCTACGAGCAGTACTTC.

This clone was picked up one time. This chain connects TRBV7-9 to TRBJ1-4; 9 bases agree with TRBD1. Germline V lookup: CDR1 SEHNR, CDR2 FQNEAQ (reference sequence). The CDR3 is made up of 17 amino acids. Losses at the gene ends were 5 bases for V and 5 bases for J; bases not matched to a gene: 12. CDR3 in DNA: TGTGCCAGCAGCACAGGGGGCTGGGGAGGGGAAAATGAAAAACTGTTTTTT. This sequence encodes CASSTGGWGGENEKLFF.

The V and J genes are TRBV10-3 and TRBJ2-3; 7 bases are a match to TRBD2. Germline assignment: CDR1 ENHRY and CDR2 SYGVKD. This CDR3 is 13 amino acids long. Losses at the gene ends were 3 bases for V and 5 bases for J; bases not matched to a gene: 2. Here the CDR3 reads CAISDRGGDTQYF. CDR3 in DNA: TGTGCCATCAGTGACCGCGGGGGAGATACGCAGTATTTT.

This chain joins TRBV2 and TRBJ1-5; TRBD1 is a possible D gene (5 bases). With 7 bases removed from V and 2 bases from J, the gap between germline ends came to 12 bases. This CDR3 comprises 14 residues. The germline CDR1 and CDR2 sequences are SNHLY and FYNNEI. The CDR3 sequence is CASNTGLGNQPQHF. CDR3 nucleotides: TGTGCCAGCAACACGGGACTTGGCAATCAGCCCCAGCATTTT.

The chain recombines TRBV11-2 with TRBJ2-7; D ambiguous. The CDR3 loop spans 12 amino acids. Trimming pared 0 bases from V and 7 bases from J, leaving 7 bases between. Germline CDR1 and CDR2: SGHAT and FQNNGV. The CDR3 sequence: CASSLDPGEQYF. For the CDR3, the DNA is TGTGCCAGCAGCTTAGACCCCGGGGAGCAGTACTTC.

The chain couples TRBV2 to TRBJ1-1; D ambiguous. V was clipped by 3 bases and J by 5 bases, with 10 bases between them. This CDR3 has 13 amino acids. From germline, CDR1 is SNHLY and CDR2 FYNNEI. This chain's CDR3 is CASSDTRLTEAFF. The CDR3 DNA sequence: TGTGCCAGCAGTGATACGAGGTTGACTGAAGCTTTCTTT.

This chain joins TRBV28 and TRBJ1-2; D unresolved. V lost 6 bases and J 6 bases, leaving 11 bases between the germline ends. In germline, CDR1 is MDHEN, CDR2 SYDVKM. The CDR3 loop spans 12 amino acids. In nucleotides, the CDR3 is TGTGCCAGCAGCTACGCCGGGGATGGCTACACCTTC. This gives the protein CASSYAGDGYTF.

The chain has TRBV7-2 and TRBJ1-5, with 7 nucleotides matching TRBD1. This CDR3 has 15 residues. Germline V lookup: CDR1 SGHTA, CDR2 FQGNSA. V shed 0 bases and J 6 bases; nucleotides not matched to a gene: 5. In nucleotides, the CDR3 is TGTGCCAGCAGCTTAGCAGGGGGCCGTAGTCAGCCCCAGCATTTT. The encoded protein is CASSLAGGRSQPQHF.

The chain employs TRBV2 and TRBJ2-5; D might be TRBD2 (5 bases). V dropped 3 bases and J dropped 7 bases, with 12 bases sitting between them. The CDR3 totals 13 residues. The V gene's germline CDR1 is SNHLY and CDR2 FYNNEI. The CDR3 sequence is CASSEGLAGTQYF. The CDR3 nucleotides are TGTGCCAGCAGTGAGGGTCTAGCAGGGACCCAGTACTTC.

The chain carries TRBV7-2 and TRBJ2-5, with 7 bases matching TRBD2. V lost 1 base and J lost 5; bases outside the gene matches: 1. The CDR3 is 13 residues long. Germline V gene sequence: CDR1 SGHTA, CDR2 FQGNSA. The CDR3 here is CASSLELAETQYF. Here the CDR3 DNA reads TGTGCCAGCAGCTTAGAACTAGCGGAGACCCAGTACTTC. Using reference TRBV7-2 and TRBJ2-5 for the parts outside the CDR3, the full variable domain is GAGVSQSPSNKVTEKGKDVELRCDPISGHTALYWYRQSLGQGLEFLIYFQGNSAPDKSGLPSDRFSAERTGGSVSTLTIQRTQQEDSAVYLCASSLELAETQYFGPGTRLLVL.

This sequence joins TRBV23-1 and TRBJ2-6, with TRBD1 as a possible D gene (6 bases). TRBV23-1 is an ORF; its function is uncertain. V was shortened by 0 bases and J by 0 bases, with 12 bases between the two germline ends. The CDR3 runs 18 residues. CDR3 protein: CASSQSVPGDSGANVLTF. In DNA form, the CDR3 reads TGCGCCAGCAGTCAATCAGTCCCAGGGGACTCTGGGGCCAACGTCCTGACTTTC.

The gene calls are TRBV7-2 and TRBJ2-5; no clear D gene. The V gene lost 0 bases and the J gene lost 5 bases, with 7 bases spanning the gap. Germline loops: CDR1 SGHTA, CDR2 FQGNSA. The length of the CDR3 is 13 residues. CDR3 nucleotides: TGTGCCAGCAGCTTAGCAGAGTTGGAGACCCAGTACTTC. Its protein is CASSLAELETQYF.